The clone carrying this T cell receptor (beta chain) has just a few counts. Its antigen is unknown. This sample stems from a study of T cells in Graves' hyperthyroidism and ophthalmopathy. The source material, RNA transcripts, was used to amplify TCR beta CDR3 regions. HTBI primers were used for first-round RT-PCR of the TCR CDR3. TCRdb redid the calling of the multiplex PCR reads with MiXCR, one entry per CDR3 protein. Of roughly 700,000 distinct CDR3 sequences in the sample, about 14% were seen once. Those with hyperthyroidism were 18 to 65 years old, newly diagnosed, and ill for under 2 months. Out of about 10 ml of fresh peripheral blood came the PBMCs. There are 13 residues in the CDR3. V was shortened by 1 base and J by 5 bases, with 8 bases between the two germline ends. In germline, CDR1 is MNHNS, CDR2 SASEGT. Study results and limitations: A model using 13 V-J features told ophthalmopathy apart from stable hyperthyroidism.

Sequenced sample: blood. The receptor comes from a woman aged 18 to 35 with Graves' hyperthyroidism. The chain has TRBV6-1 and TRBJ1-2, with D maybe TRBD1 (6 bases). The CDR3 region is CASSEGGRYGYTF. The DNA for the CDR3 is TGTGCCAGCAGTGAAGGGGGGCGGTATGGCTACACCTTC.